The entry below describes one T cell receptor beta chain. No antigen is known for it. This entry comes from a study of OX40 agonist ivuxolimab in advanced cancers. About the study: Patients got intravenous ivuxolimab at 0.01 to 10 mg/kg every 2 weeks. The dose-escalation cohort was roughly 84% male, with a mean age of around 54 years, ranging roughly 23 to 79.

Study results and limitations: Dosing at 0.1 to 3.0 mg/kg was accompanied by clonal expansion of CD4+ and CD8+ blood T cells by week 6. Antigens targeted by the expanded peripheral T cells were not determined.

Looked up from germline, CDR1 is MNHNS and CDR2 is SASEGT. CDR3 length equals 16 residues. The J segment lost 2 bases and the V segment lost 2 bases, leaving 6 bases of the junction unmatched. TCRdb's table, derived via immunoSEQ multiplex PCR, lists solely in-frame clones and lacks some. The table includes about 48,000 clones, about 86% detected once. This TCR derives from an adult with an advanced solid tumor such as melanoma, head and neck, liver or kidney cancer. The V and J genes are TRBV6-1 and TRBJ2-7; 10 bases line up with TRBD1. Sequencing used CD4+ or CD8+ T cells sorted from blood, obtained in a trial of the OX40 agonist ivuxolimab. The CDR3, as DNA: TGTGCCAGCAGTGAACCGCCCGGGACAGGGGCCTACGAGCAGTACTTC. Residues: CASSEPPGTGAYEQYF.